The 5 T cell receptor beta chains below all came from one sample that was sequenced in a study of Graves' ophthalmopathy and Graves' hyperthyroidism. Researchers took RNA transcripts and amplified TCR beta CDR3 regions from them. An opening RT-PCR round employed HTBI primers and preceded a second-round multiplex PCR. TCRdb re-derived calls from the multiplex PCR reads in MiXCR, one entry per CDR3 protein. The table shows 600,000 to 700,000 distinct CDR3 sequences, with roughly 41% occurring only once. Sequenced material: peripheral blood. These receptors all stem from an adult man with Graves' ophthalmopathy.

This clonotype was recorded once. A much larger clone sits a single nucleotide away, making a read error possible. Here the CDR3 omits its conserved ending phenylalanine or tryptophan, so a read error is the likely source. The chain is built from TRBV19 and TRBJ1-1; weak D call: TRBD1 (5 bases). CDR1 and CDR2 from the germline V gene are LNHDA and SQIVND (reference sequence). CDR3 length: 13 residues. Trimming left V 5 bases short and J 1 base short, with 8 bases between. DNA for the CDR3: TGTGCCAGTAGTTTGGACAAGAACACTGAAGCTTTCCTT. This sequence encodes CASSLDKNTEAFL.

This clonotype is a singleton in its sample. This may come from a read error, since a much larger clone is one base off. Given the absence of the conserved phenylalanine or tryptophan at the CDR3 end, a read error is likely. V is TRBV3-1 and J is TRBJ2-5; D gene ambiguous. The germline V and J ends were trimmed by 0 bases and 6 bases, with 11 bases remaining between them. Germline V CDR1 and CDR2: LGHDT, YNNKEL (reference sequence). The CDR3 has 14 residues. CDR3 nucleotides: TGTGCCAGCAGCCAAGATACGGCAGCCCAGACCCAGTACCTC. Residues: CASSQDTAAQTQYL.

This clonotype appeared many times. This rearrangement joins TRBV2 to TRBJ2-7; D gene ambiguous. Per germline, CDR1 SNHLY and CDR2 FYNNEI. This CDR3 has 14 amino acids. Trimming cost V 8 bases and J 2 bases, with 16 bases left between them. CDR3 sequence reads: CASADVTTTYEQYF. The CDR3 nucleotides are TGTGCCAGCGCGGACGTAACGACAACCTACGAGCAGTACTTC.

The CDR3 sequence is CASSVGYEGDGANVLTF. CDR3 in DNA: TGTGCCAGCAGCGTAGGGTACGAGGGGGATGGGGCCAACGTCCTGACTTTC. This rearrangement joins TRBV9 to TRBJ2-6, with a tentative D call TRBD1 (6 bases). The germline V gene encodes CDR1 SGDLS and CDR2 YYNGEE. The CDR3 has 17 residues. With 0 bases removed from V and 3 bases from J, the gap between germline ends came to 13 bases.

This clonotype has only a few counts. CDR3 DNA sequence: TGTGCCAGCAGCCAAGTAACAGGGCCTTTTTCACCCCTCCACTTT. Amino acid sequence: CASSQVTGPFSPLHF. The chain combines TRBV3-1 with TRBJ1-6, with D possibly being TRBD1 (6 bases). The CDR3 contains 15 residues. Trimming took 1 base from V and 9 from J, leaving 13 bases between them. Germline V CDR1 and CDR2: LGHDT, YNNKEL (reference sequence).